These 5 T cell receptor beta chains share one sample of origin, sequenced in a study of T-cell reconstitution after alpha-beta-depleted transplantation in children. The library targeted TCRbeta and was prepared with unique molecular identifiers. TCRdb reanalysed the PCR reads using MiXCR and keeps one entry per CDR3 protein. This repertoire shows around 800,000 distinct CDR3 sequences, roughly 15% found once; its top ten account for approximately 5%. Sample: PBMCs, mostly from graft donor cells, taken 360 days after TCRalphabeta/CD19-depleted stem cell transplant. The receptor set was obtained from a male patient aged 10 to 17 who had a stem cell transplant for acute lymphoblastic leukemia, so the T cells may come from the graft donor.

The rearrangement links TRBV12-3 or TRBV12-4 to TRBJ2-7; possibly TRBD1 for D (5 bases). The ends were cut back, 3 bases at V and 2 bases at J, with 11 bases in the middle. The length of the CDR3 is 14 residues. The CDR3 coding sequence is TGTGCCAGCAGTTTCCAGGGTCCCCCCTACGAGCAGTACTTC. This translates into CASSFQGPPYEQYF.

The chain links TRBV5-1 to TRBJ2-3; unclear D gene. Germline V gives CDR1 SGHRS, CDR2 YFSETQ. The CDR3 runs to 13 residues. Deletions cut 2 bases from V and 6 bases from J, with 10 bases between. CDR3 DNA: TGCGCCAGCAGCTTCCCAGAATCGGATACGCAGTATTTT. Residues: CASSFPESDTQYF.

This clonotype showed up just a few times. The chain couples TRBV30 to TRBJ2-2; D gene ambiguous. The CDR3 has 14 amino acids. V was clipped by 0 bases and J by 3 bases, with 8 bases between them. Germline V gene data show CDR1 as GTSNPN and CDR2 as SVGIG (reference sequence). The CDR3 loop is CAWSVTLYTGELFF. The CDR3 DNA reads TGTGCCTGGAGTGTGACGCTTTACACCGGGGAGCTGTTTTTT.

This clonotype was found once. This sequence joins TRBV15 and TRBJ2-5; 11 positions match TRBD1. V was clipped by 1 base and J by 6 bases; unmatched bases: 4. This CDR3 comprises 15 residues. Germline V gene data show CDR1 as LNHNV and CDR2 as YYDKDF (reference sequence). CDR3 DNA: TGTGCCACCAGCAGAGTGGGACAGGGGGGGAAGACCCAGTACTTC. This gives the protein CATSRVGQGGKTQYF.

CDR3 loop: CASSPPGLMADTQYF. The DNA of the CDR3 is TGTGCCAGCTCACCACCGGGACTCATGGCAGATACGCAGTATTTT. This chain uses TRBV18 with TRBJ2-3; possible D gene TRBD2, 6 bases. Germline V gene sequence: CDR1 KGHSH, CDR2 LQKENI. Between the trimmed V and J ends, which lost 0 bases and 4 bases, there was a span of 11 bases. The CDR3 is 15 amino acids.